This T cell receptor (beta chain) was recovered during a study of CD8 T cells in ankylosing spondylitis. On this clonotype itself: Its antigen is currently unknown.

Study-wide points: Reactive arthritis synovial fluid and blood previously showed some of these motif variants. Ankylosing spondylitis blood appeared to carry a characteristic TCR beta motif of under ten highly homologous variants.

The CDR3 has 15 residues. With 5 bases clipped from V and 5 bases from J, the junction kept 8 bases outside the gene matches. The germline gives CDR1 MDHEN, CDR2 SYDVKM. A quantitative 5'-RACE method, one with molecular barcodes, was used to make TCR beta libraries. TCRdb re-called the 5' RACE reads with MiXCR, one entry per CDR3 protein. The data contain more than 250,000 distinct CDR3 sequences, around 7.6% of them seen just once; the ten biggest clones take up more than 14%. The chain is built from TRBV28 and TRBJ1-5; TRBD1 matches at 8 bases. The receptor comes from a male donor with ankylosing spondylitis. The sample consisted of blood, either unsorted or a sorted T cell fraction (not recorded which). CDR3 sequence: CASSTPGQAYQPQHF. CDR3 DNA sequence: TGTGCCAGCAGTACACCGGGACAGGCTTATCAGCCCCAGCATTTT.